This is a list of T cell receptor beta chains from one sample in a study of T cells after yellow fever vaccination. One entry per CDR3 protein, called by TCRdb with MiXCR from the 5' RACE reads. The sample records 320,000 or so distinct CDR3 sequences, 8.1% being singletons. The source material was PBMCs, sampled approximately 40 days after the first yellow fever vaccination. The receptors here all came from a young man who received the YFV17D yellow fever vaccine. The CDR3 runs from the conserved cysteine through the conserved F or W. A D gene is named only where the DNA matches it firmly. Clone size appears in some rows only: once, few, many, or a class for an expanded clone.

J gene,V gene,D gene,clone size,CDR3 protein,CDR3 DNA
TRBJ2-1,TRBV12-3/TRBV12-4,TRBD1,-,CASSPGTGPGNEQFF,TGTGCCAGCAGTCCCGGGACAGGGCCAGGGAATGAGCAGTTCTTC
TRBJ1-1,TRBV5-1,-,-,CVSSLNPGNTEAFF,TGCGTCAGCAGCTTGAATCCGGGGAACACTGAAGCTTTCTTT
TRBJ1-2,TRBV6-5,-,few,CASSYRRDYGYTF,TGTGCCAGCAGTTACCGAAGAGACTATGGCTACACCTTC
TRBJ1-1,TRBV6-5,-,-,CASSYSAALNTEAFF,TGTGCCAGCAGTTACTCGGCAGCATTGAACACTGAAGCTTTCTTT
TRBJ2-5,TRBV20-1,-,few,CSTRGPLEETQYF,TGCAGTACCCGCGGTCCGCTAGAAGAGACCCAGTACTTC
TRBJ1-5,TRBV7-6,-,many,CASSAGGNQPQHF,TGTGCCAGCAGCGCAGGAGGAAATCAGCCCCAGCATTTT
TRBJ2-1,TRBV5-1,TRBD2,-,CASSSIAGGRDEQFF,TGCGCCAGCAGCTCGATAGCGGGGGGGAGGGATGAGCAGTTCTTC
TRBJ2-4,TRBV12-3/TRBV12-4,-,-,CASSRQGRDIQYF,TGTGCCAGCAGTCGGCAGGGTCGAGACATTCAGTACTTC
TRBJ1-3,TRBV5-1,-,few,CASSLGFAGTRYTIYF,TGCGCCAGCAGCTTGGGGTTTGCGGGGACGAGATACACCATATATTTT
TRBJ2-5,TRBV5-4,-,-,CASSPRGDLGETQYF,TGTGCCAGCAGCCCCAGGGGAGACCTAGGAGAGACCCAGTACTTC
TRBJ1-4,TRBV5-1,-,few,CASSPGGDEKLFF,TGCGCCAGCAGCCCCGGGGGAGATGAAAAACTGTTTTTT
TRBJ1-5,TRBV10-3,-,-,CAAGRGNQPQHF,TGTGCCGCCGGACGGGGGAATCAGCCCCAGCATTTT
TRBJ2-1,TRBV19,-,-,CASSPIEGGDYNEQFF,TGTGCCAGTAGTCCCATCGAGGGCGGAGACTACAATGAGCAGTTCTTC
TRBJ2-1,TRBV6-5,-,many,CASSYGGGSYNEQFF,TGTGCCAGCAGTTACGGAGGAGGCTCCTACAATGAGCAGTTCTTC
TRBJ1-4,TRBV4-3,-,few,CASSQYRATNEKLFF,TGCGCCAGCAGCCAATACAGGGCAACTAATGAAAAACTGTTTTTT
TRBJ2-7,TRBV6-2/TRBV6-3,-,few,CASSYVETHEQYF,TGTGCCAGCAGTTACGTAGAGACCCACGAGCAGTACTTC
TRBJ2-1,TRBV9,TRBD2,few,CASSVYTSGSSYNEQFF,TGTGCCAGCAGCGTGTATACTAGCGGTAGCTCCTACAATGAGCAGTTCTTC
TRBJ1-5,TRBV4-3,-,-,CASSQGAREPQHF,TGCGCCAGCAGTCAGGGAGCACGGGAGCCCCAGCATTTT
TRBJ2-5,TRBV6-2/TRBV6-3,-,-,CASTDGGGETQYF,TGTGCCAGCACCGACGGCGGTGGGGAGACCCAGTACTTC
TRBJ2-1,TRBV12-3/TRBV12-4,-,few,CASSRGGSNEQFF,TGTGCCAGCAGTCGTGGGGGCAGCAATGAGCAGTTCTTC
TRBJ1-2,TRBV28,-,-,CASSSSGLHYGYTF,TGTGCCAGCAGTTCATCGGGTCTTCACTATGGCTACACCTTC
TRBJ1-2,TRBV5-1,-,few,CASSLEGTGGYTF,TGCGCCAGCAGCTTGGAAGGAACGGGGGGCTACACCTTC